This T cell receptor beta chain was recovered during a study of cytomegalovirus exposure and HLA in healthy donors. The PCR used 60 Vbeta and 13 Jbeta primers. Method: immunoSEQ multiplex PCR; TCRdb's copy keeps in-frame clones and lacks some. The sample consists of some 130,000 clones, around three quarters of them appearing once. Study-level findings and limits: It was only CMV serostatus that was available as immune exposure information.

This clone occurred once. Its antigen remains unidentified. The CDR3 has 14 residues. Trimming pared 7 bases from V and 2 bases from J, leaving 12 bases between. Per the germline V gene, CDR1 is SEHNR and CDR2 is FQNEAQ (reference sequence). This TCR came from a male donor in good health and CMV-seronegative. The sequenced material came from PBMCs. The V call is TRBV7-9, the J call TRBJ2-1; D might be TRBD2 (6 bases). CDR3 nucleotide sequence: TGTGCCAGCAACCGCGGGATAACCTACAATGAGCAGTTCTTC. Translated, it gives CASNRGITYNEQFF.